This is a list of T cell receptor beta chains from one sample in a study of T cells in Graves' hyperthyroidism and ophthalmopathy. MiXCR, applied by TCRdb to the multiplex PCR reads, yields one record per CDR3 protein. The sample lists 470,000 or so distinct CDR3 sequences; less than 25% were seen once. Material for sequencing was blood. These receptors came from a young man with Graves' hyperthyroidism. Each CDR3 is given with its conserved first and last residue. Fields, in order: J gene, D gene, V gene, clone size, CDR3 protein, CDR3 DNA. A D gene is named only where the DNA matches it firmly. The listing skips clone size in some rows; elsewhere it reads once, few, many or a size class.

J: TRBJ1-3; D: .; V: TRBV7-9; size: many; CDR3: CASSNRGNTIYF; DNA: TGTGCCAGCAGCAACAGGGGAAACACCATATATTTT
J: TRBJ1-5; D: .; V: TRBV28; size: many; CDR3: CASSLWSGRQPQHF; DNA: TGTGCCAGCAGTTTGTGGTCAGGGAGGCAGCCCCAGCATTTT
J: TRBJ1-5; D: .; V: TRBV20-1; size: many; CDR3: CSVLVSGGNQPQHF; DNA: TGCAGTGTATTGGTAAGCGGTGGCAATCAGCCCCAGCATTTT
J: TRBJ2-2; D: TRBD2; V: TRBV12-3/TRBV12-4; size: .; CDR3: CASSPTRLARAPTGELFF; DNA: TGTGCCAGCAGTCCAACCCGACTAGCGAGGGCCCCCACCGGGGAGCTGTTTTTT
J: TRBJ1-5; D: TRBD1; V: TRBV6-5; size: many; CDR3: CASSRDRVNQPQHF; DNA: TGTGCCAGCTCGAGAGACAGGGTCAATCAGCCCCAGCATTTT
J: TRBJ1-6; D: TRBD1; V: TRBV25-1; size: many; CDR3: CASSATGESPLHF; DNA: TGTGCCAGCAGTGCGACAGGGGAGTCACCCCTCCACTTT
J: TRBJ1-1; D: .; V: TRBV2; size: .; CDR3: CASKSDSISGTEAFF; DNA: TGTGCCAGCAAATCGGACAGCATTTCGGGGACTGAAGCTTTCTTT
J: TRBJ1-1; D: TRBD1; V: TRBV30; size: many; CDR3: CAWSAGQGLAEAFF; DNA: TGTGCCTGGAGTGCGGGACAGGGACTGGCTGAAGCTTTCTTT
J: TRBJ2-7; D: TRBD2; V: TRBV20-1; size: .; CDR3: CRASGRAIEQYF; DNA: TGCAGGGCGAGCGGGAGGGCCATCGAGCAGTACTTC
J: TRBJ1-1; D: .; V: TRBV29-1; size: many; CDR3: CSVVRSNTEAFF; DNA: TGCAGCGTTGTTCGTTCTAACACTGAAGCTTTCTTT
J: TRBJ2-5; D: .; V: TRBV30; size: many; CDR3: CAWSGAQTQYF; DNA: TGTGCCTGGAGCGGGGCCCAGACCCAGTACTTC
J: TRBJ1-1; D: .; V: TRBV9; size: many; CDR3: CASSVGTSNTEAFF; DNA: TGTGCCAGCAGCGTCGGGACCTCGAACACTGAAGCTTTCTTT
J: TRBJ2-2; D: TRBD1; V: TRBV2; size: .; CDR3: CASSKGQANTGELFF; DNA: TGTGCCAGCAGTAAAGGACAGGCGAACACCGGGGAGCTGTTTTTT
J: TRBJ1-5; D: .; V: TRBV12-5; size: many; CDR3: CASGLVLSYRGERDQPQHF; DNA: TGTGCTAGTGGTTTGGTACTCTCGTATAGGGGCGAGAGGGATCAGCCCCAGCATTTT
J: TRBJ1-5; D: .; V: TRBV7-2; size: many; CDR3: CASSLWGRQPQHF; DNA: TGTGCCAGCAGCTTATGGGGGCGGCAGCCCCAGCATTTT
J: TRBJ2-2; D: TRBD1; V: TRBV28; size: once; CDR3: CASRRTGRDGELFF; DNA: TGTGCCAGCAGGAGGACAGGGCGGGACGGGGAGCTGTTTTTT
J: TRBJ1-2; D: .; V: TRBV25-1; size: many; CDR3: CATRGEANYGYTF; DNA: TGTGCCACCCGCGGGGAAGCTAACTATGGCTACACCTTC
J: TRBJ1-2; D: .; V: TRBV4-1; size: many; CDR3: CASSQDRQMNYGYTF; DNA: TGCGCCAGCAGCCAAGACCGCCAGATGAACTATGGCTACACCTTC
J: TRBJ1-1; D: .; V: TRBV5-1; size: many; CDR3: CASSPGGGVGTEAFF; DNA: TGCGCCAGCAGCCCCGGTGGGGGGGTGGGCACTGAAGCTTTCTTT
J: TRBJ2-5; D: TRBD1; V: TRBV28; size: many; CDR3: CASLRQGEETQYF; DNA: TGTGCCAGCCTCAGACAGGGCGAAGAGACCCAGTACTTC
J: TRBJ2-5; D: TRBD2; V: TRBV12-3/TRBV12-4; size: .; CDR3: CASSIRLAGGRETQYF; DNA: TGTGCCAGCAGCATTAGACTAGCGGGAGGCCGGGAGACCCAGTACTTC
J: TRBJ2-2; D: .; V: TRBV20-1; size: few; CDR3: CSARAGHPTGELFF; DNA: TGCAGTGCTAGAGCTGGACACCCCACCGGGGAGCTGTTTTTT
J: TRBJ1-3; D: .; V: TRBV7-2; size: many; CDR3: CASSFGRSTIYF; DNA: TGTGCCAGCAGCTTCGGACGGAGCACCATATATTTT
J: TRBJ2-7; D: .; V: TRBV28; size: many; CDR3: CASSPGYLYEQYF; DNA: TGTGCCAGCAGCCCGGGCTACCTCTACGAGCAGTACTTC
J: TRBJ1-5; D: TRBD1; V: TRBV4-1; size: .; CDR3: CASSPRGQGAKYNQPQHF; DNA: TGCGCCAGCAGCCCAAGGGGACAGGGGGCAAAGTACAATCAGCCCCAGCATTTT
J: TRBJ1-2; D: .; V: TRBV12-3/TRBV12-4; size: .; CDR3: CASSLNRDIANYGYTF; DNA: TGTGCCAGCAGTTTAAACCGGGACATTGCAAACTATGGCTACACCTTC
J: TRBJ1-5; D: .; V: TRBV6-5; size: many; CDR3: CASSYGGDNQPQHF; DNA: TGTGCCAGCAGTTATGGGGGGGACAATCAGCCCCAGCATTTT
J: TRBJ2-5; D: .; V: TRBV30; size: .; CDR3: CAWSARVRETQYF; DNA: TGTGCCTGGTCGGCGAGGGTTAGGGAGACCCAGTACTTC
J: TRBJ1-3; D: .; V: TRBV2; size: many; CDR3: CASRTGRSGNTIYF; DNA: TGTGCCAGCAGGACAGGAAGATCTGGAAACACCATATATTTT